One sample yielded the 18 T cell receptor beta chains listed below, sequenced in a study of T cells in narcolepsy. The assay was immunoSEQ multiplex PCR, and TCRdb's table has in-frame clones only and misses some. In the table there are about 32,000 clones, 75% to 85% of which are singletons. Source material: CD45RA- memory CD4+ T cells from PBMCs. The source is a human donor with narcolepsy.

The gene calls are TRBV5-1 and TRBJ2-1; 13 nucleotides line up with TRBD2. This CDR3 comprises 15 residues. Germline assignment: CDR1 SGHRS and CDR2 YFSETQ. Trimming took 0 bases from V and 8 from J; bases not matched to a gene: 2. CDR3 loop: CASSLGTSGGYEQFF. CDR3 DNA: TGCGCCAGCAGCTTGGGGACTAGCGGGGGTTATGAGCAGTTCTTC.

V usage is TRBV5-1 and J usage is TRBJ2-5; D possibly corresponds to TRBD2 (5 bases). The end of the DNA fits TRBJ2-7 better, so the J call may be wrong. CDR1 SGHRS and CDR2 YFSETQ come from the germline V gene. This CDR3 is built from 15 residues. The CDR3 region has the DNA TGCGCCAGCAGCGACCCCCACGCGGGTACCTACGAGCAGTACTTC. This codes for CASSDPHAGTYEQYF.

The CDR3, as DNA: TGTGCCAGCAGCCCGAGCAGGCAGGAATACTACGAGCAGTACTTC. Translated: CASSPSRQEYYEQYF. This rearrangement joins TRBV7-6 to TRBJ2-7; D is ambiguous. The CDR3 is 15 amino acids. The germline CDR1 and CDR2 sequences are SGHVS and FNYEAQ. V was pared by 5 bases and J by 3 bases, with 17 bases between.

J is TRBJ2-1 and V is TRBV30, with 8 nucleotides matching TRBD2. The CDR3 consists of 16 residues. Germline CDR1 is GTSNPN and CDR2 is SVGIG (reference sequence). The ends lost 2 bases at V and 0 bases at J; junction bases unmatched: 6. The CDR3 spells CAWSLRGTSSYNEQFF. As DNA, the CDR3 is TGTGCCTGGAGTTTACGGGGGACTAGCTCCTACAATGAGCAGTTCTTC.

The chain couples TRBV5-1 to TRBJ1-1; D is unclear. V was cut by 2 bases and J by 4 bases, with 12 bases left in between. Germline CDR1 is SGHRS and CDR2 is YFSETQ. The CDR3 is made up of 14 amino acids. CDR3 DNA: TGCGCCAGCAGCTTTCGAGGCCCAGGCACTGAAGCTTTCTTT. Protein product: CASSFRGPGTEAFF.

The V gene is TRBV11-3, the J gene TRBJ2-3; D is ambiguous. Deletions cut 5 bases from V and 9 bases from J, with 15 bases between. There are 13 residues in the CDR3. The germline V gene has CDR1 SGHNT and CDR2 YENEEA. CDR3 bases: TGTGCCAGCAGCCCCCCCCCAAAGACCACGCAGTATTTT. As protein: CASSPPPKTTQYF.

This clone was picked up one time. The chain carries TRBV7-8 and TRBJ1-5; TRBD1 aligns across 10 bases. The germline V gene has CDR1 SGHVS and CDR2 FQNEAQ. The CDR3 totals 15 residues. Trimming at V came to 5 bases and at J to 4 bases, leaving 5 bases not matched to a gene. CDR3 in DNA: TGTGCCAGCAGCAAGGACAGGGGGAAAAATCAGCCCCAGCATTTT. Its translation: CASSKDRGKNQPQHF.

The chain uses TRBV6-5 and TRBJ2-5; 11 bases are shared with TRBD1. CDR3 size: 16 residues. Germline CDR1 is MNHEY and CDR2 is SVGAGI. V lost 3 bases to trimming and J lost 3 bases; unmatched junction nucleotides: 6. In nucleotides, the CDR3 is TGTGCCAGCAGTTATTTTAGGACAGGGGGCAAAGAGACCCAGTACTTC. Protein sequence: CASSYFRTGGKETQYF.

The rearrangement joins TRBV6-1 to TRBJ1-5, with TRBD1 matching 9 bases. Germline CDR1 reads MNHNS; CDR2 reads SASEGT. V lost 5 bases to trimming and J lost 8 bases; unmatched junction nucleotides: 4. The length of the CDR3 is 13 residues. The CDR3 region is CASSPGQGKPQHF. DNA of the CDR3: TGTGCCAGCAGTCCGGGACAGGGTAAGCCCCAGCATTTT.

As for this clone: The sample holds other DNA sequences that translate to the same CDR3. The V gene is TRBV7-2, the J gene TRBJ2-7; the D gene is possibly TRBD1 (6 bases). The CDR3 is 13 residues long. Germline V gene data show CDR1 as SGHTA and CDR2 as FQGNSA. V was clipped by 1 base and J by 7 bases, with 11 bases between them. CDR3 amino acids: CASSLVRGREQYF. DNA for the CDR3: TGTGCCAGCAGCTTAGTCAGGGGTCGGGAGCAGTACTTC.

In its sample, this clone was seen once. The rearrangement joins TRBV30 to TRBJ1-1, with a tentative D call TRBD1 (6 bases). The CDR3 has 13 residues. V lost 0 bases and J lost 5, with 10 bases in between. Germline values: CDR1 GTSNPN, CDR2 SVGIG (reference sequence). CDR3 in amino acids: CAWSVGGRTEAFF. DNA for the CDR3: TGTGCCTGGAGTGTTGGGGGGCGGACTGAAGCTTTCTTT.

This chain joins TRBV7-8 and TRBJ2-7; TRBD1 or TRBD2 may be the D gene (5 bases each). Between the trimmed V and J ends, which lost 5 bases and 2 bases, there was a span of 13 bases. This CDR3 is 14 amino acids long. Germline V CDR1 and CDR2: SGHVS, FQNEAQ. CDR3 sequence: CASSHRDGTYEQYF. CDR3 sequence (DNA): TGTGCCAGCAGCCACCGGGACGGGACCTACGAGCAGTACTTC.

The rearrangement uses TRBV19 and TRBJ2-1, with 12 bases that match TRBD2. The CDR3 consists of 15 residues. V shed 4 bases and J 6 bases; nucleotides not matched to a gene: 4. Looked up from germline, CDR1 is LNHDA and CDR2 is SQIVND (reference sequence). As DNA, the CDR3 is TGTGCCAGTAGTACGACTAGCGGGAGAGTCAATGAGCAGTTCTTC. This codes for CASSTTSGRVNEQFF.

This clone was seen only once. The rearrangement links TRBV30 to TRBJ2-6; 10 bases are shared with TRBD1. There are 18 residues in the CDR3. Germline assignment: CDR1 GTSNPN and CDR2 SVGIG (reference sequence). V dropped 4 bases and J dropped 4; count of bases not matched to a gene: 13. The CDR3 is CAWKTRDRGYRGANVLTF. CDR3 sequence (DNA): TGTGCCTGGAAAACCCGGGACAGGGGCTATAGGGGGGCCAACGTCCTGACTTTC.

This clone was detected only once. The rearrangement joins TRBV5-1 to TRBJ2-5; perhaps D is TRBD1 or TRBD2 (7 bases each). Trimming removed 6 bases at V and 1 base at J, with 16 bases between. This CDR3 spans 15 amino acids. Germline lookup yields CDR1 SGHRS and CDR2 YFSETQ. CDR3 residues: CASTIQGTIQETQYF. DNA for the CDR3: TGCGCCAGCACAATACAGGGGACTATCCAAGAGACCCAGTACTTC.

The gene calls are TRBV11-2 and TRBJ2-1, with 8 bases fitting TRBD1. The germline gives CDR1 SGHAT, CDR2 FQNNGV. Losses at the gene ends were 5 bases for V and 3 bases for J; bases not matched to a gene: 6. CDR3 size: 15 residues. The DNA for the CDR3 is TGTGCCAGCAGCCCCCGGACAGGGCTCTACAATGAGCAGTTCTTC. Translating it yields CASSPRTGLYNEQFF. The full variable domain, completed using reference TRBV11-2 and TRBJ2-1, is EAGVAQSPRYKIIEKRQSVAFWCNPISGHATLYWYQQILGQGPKLLIQFQNNGVVDDSQLPKDRFSAERLKGVDSTLKIQPAKLEDSAVYLCASSPRTGLYNEQFFGPGTRLTVL.

V and J are TRBV6-1 and TRBJ1-2; D is ambiguous. Germline V gives CDR1 MNHNS, CDR2 SASEGT. The CDR3 has 13 residues. Trimming stripped 6 bases from V and 5 bases from J, with 13 bases between. The CDR3 DNA follows: TGTGCCAGCAGGTCTTCAGACGTGTATGGCTACACCTTC. Its translation is CASRSSDVYGYTF.

The chain couples TRBV5-6 to TRBJ2-2, with 7 bases that match TRBD1. In germline, CDR1 is SGHDT, CDR2 YYEEEE. The CDR3 totals 16 residues. With 0 bases clipped from V and 4 bases from J, the junction kept 6 bases outside the gene matches. The CDR3 spells CASSLVIGTATGELFF. The CDR3 bases are TGTGCCAGCAGCTTGGTGATTGGGACAGCCACCGGGGAGCTGTTTTTT.